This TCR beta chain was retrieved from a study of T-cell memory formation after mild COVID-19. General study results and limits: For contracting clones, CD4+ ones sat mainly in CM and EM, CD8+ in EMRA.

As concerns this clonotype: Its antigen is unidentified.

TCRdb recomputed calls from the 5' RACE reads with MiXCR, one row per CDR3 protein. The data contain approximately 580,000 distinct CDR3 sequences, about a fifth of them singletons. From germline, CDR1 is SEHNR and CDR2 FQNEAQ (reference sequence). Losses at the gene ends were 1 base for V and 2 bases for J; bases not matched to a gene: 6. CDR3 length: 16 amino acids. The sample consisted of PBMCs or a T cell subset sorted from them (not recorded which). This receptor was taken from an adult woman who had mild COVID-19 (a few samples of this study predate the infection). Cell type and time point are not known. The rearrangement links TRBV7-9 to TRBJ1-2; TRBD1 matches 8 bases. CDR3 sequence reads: CASSLGFGQGNYGYTF. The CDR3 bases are TGTGCCAGCAGCTTAGGCTTCGGACAGGGAAACTATGGCTACACCTTC.